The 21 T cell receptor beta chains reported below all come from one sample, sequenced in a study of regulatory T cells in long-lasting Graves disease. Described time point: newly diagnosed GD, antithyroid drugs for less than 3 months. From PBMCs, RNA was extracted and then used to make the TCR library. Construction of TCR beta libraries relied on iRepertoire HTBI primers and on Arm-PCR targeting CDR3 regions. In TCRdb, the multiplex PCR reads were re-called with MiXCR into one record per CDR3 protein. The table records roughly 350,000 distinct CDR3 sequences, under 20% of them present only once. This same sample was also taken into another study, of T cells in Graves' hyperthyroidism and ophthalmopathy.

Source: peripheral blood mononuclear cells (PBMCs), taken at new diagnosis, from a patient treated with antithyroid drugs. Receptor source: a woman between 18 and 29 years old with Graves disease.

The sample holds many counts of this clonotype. This chain's CDR3 is CAWSVGAGANVLTF. In nucleotides, the CDR3 is TGTGCCTGGAGTGTAGGGGCTGGGGCCAACGTCCTGACTTTC. This sequence joins TRBV30 and TRBJ2-6; the D gene is possibly TRBD1 (5 bases). CDR1 is GTSNPN and CDR2 is SVGIG in the germline V gene (reference sequence). The length of the CDR3 is 14 residues. Deletions cut 0 bases from V and 2 bases from J, with 5 bases between.

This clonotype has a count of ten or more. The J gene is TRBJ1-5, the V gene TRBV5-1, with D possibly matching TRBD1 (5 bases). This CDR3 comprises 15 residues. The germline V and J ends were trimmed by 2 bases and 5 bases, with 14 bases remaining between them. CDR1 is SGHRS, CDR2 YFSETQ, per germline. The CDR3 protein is CASSFGLGPDQPQHF. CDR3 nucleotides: TGCGCCAGCAGCTTCGGTCTGGGGCCGGATCAGCCCCAGCATTTT.

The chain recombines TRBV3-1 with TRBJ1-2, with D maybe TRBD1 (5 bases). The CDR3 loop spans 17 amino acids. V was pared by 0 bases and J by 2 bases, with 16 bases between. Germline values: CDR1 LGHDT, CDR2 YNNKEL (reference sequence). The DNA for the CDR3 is TGTGCCAGCAGCCAAGATCTGTGGGGACGGCTAAACTATGGCTACACCTTC. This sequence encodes CASSQDLWGRLNYGYTF.

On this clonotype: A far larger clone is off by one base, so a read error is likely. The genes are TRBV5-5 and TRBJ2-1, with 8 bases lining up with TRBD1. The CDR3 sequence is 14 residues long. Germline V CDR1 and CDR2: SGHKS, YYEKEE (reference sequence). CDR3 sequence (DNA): TGTGCCGGCAGTCCCAGGACAGGGAGGAATGAGCAGTTCTTC. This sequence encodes CAGSPRTGRNEQFF.

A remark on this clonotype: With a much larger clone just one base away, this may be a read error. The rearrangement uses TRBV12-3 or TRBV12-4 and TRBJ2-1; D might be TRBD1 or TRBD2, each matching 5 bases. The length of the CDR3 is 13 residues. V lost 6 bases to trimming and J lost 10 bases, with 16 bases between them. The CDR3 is CASRRDGPYEQFF. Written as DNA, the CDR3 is TGTGCCAGCAGGAGGGACGGACCCTACGAGCAGTTCTTC.

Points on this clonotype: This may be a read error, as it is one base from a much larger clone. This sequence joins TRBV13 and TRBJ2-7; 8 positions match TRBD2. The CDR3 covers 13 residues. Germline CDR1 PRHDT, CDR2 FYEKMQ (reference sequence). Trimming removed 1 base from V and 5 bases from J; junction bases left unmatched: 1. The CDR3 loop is CASSLALADEQYF. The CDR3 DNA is TGTGCCAGCAGCTTAGCACTAGCGGACGAGCAGTACTTC. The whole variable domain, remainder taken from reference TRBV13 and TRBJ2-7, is AAGVIQSPRHLIKEKRETATLKCYPIPRHDTVYWYQQGPGQDPQFLISFYEKMQSDKGSIPDRFSAQQFSDYHSELNMSSLELGDSALYFCASSLALADEQYFGPGTRLTVT.

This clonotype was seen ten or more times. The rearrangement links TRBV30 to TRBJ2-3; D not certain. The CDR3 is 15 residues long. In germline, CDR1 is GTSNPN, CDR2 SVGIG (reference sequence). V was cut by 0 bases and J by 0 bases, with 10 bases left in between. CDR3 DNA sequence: TGTGCCTGGAGTGTCCGGACGTCTAGCACAGATACGCAGTATTTT. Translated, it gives CAWSVRTSSTDTQYF.

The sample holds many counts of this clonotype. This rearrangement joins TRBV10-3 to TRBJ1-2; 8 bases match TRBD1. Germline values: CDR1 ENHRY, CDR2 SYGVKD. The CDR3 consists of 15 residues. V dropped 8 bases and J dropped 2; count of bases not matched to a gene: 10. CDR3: CAIDAQGQENYGYTF. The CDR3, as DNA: TGTGCCATCGATGCCCAGGGACAGGAGAACTATGGCTACACCTTC.

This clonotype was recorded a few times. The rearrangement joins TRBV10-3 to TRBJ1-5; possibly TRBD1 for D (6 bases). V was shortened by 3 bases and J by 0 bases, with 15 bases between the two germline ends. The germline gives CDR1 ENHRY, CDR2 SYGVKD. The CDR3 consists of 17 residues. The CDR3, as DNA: TGTGCCATCAGTGACCTGGGGGGCCCCAATAGCAATCAGCCCCAGCATTTT. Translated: CAISDLGGPNSNQPQHF.

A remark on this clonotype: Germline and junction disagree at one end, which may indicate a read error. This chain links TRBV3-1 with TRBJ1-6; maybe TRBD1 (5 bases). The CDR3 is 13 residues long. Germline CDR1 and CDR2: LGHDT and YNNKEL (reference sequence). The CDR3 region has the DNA TGTGCCAGCAGCCAATGGGGGAATTCACCCCCCCACTTT. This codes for CASSQWGNSPPHF.

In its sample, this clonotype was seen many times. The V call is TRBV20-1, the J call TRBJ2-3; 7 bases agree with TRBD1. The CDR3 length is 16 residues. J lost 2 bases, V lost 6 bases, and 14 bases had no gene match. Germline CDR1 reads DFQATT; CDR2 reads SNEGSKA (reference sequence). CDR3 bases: TGCAGTGCCATTCGCGTCCGACAGGGATTCACAGATACGCAGTATTTT. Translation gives CSAIRVRQGFTDTQYF.

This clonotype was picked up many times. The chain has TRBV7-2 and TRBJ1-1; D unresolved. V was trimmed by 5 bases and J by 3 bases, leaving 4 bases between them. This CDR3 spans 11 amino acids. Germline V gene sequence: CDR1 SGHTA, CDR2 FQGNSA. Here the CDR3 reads CASSPYTEAFF. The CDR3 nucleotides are TGTGCCAGCAGCCCGTACACTGAAGCTTTCTTT.

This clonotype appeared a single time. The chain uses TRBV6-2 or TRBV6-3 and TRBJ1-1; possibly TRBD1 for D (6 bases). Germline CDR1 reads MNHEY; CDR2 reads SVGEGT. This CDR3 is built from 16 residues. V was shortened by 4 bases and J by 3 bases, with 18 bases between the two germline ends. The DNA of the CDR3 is TGTGCCAGCAGTTCCGTCCGCGGGGGCAGGGACACTGAAGCTTTCTTT. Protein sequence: CASSSVRGGRDTEAFF.

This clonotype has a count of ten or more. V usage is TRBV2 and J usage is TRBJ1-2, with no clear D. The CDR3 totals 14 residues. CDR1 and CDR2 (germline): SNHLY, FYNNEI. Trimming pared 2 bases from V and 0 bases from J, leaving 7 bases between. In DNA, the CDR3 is TGTGCCAGCAGTGAAACAGAACCTAACTATGGCTACACCTTC. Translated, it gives CASSETEPNYGYTF.

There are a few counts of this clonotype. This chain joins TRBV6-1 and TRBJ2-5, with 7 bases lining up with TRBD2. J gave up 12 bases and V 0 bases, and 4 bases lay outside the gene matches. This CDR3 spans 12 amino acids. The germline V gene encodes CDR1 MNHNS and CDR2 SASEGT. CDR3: CASSEAGGSKYF. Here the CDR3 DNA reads TGTGCCAGCAGTGAAGCGGGGGGGAGTAAGTACTTC.

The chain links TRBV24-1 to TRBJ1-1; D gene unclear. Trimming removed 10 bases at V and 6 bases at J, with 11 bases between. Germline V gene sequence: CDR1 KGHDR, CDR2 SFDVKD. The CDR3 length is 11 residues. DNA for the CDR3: TGTGCCACTAGAGGACGGTCTGAAGCTTTCTTT. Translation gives CATRGRSEAFF.

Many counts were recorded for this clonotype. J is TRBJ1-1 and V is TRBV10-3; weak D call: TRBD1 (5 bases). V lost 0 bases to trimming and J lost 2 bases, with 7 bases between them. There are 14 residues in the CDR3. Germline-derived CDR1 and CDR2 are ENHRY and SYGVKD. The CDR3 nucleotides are TGTGCCATCAGTGAGTCGACAGTCAACACTGAAGCTTTCTTT. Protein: CAISESTVNTEAFF.

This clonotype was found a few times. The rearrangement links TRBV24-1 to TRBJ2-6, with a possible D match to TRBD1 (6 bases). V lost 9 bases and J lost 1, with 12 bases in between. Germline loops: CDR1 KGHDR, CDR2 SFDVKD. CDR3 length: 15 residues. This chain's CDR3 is CATGETGSGANVLTF. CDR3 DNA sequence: TGTGCCACCGGGGAGACAGGTTCTGGGGCCAACGTCCTGACTTTC.

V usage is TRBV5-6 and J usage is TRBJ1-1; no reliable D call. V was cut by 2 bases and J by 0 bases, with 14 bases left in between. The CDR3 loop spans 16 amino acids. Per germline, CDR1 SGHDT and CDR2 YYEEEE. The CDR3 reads CASSLPGGRMNTEAFF. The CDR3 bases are TGTGCCAGCAGCTTACCAGGCGGGAGGATGAACACTGAAGCTTTCTTT. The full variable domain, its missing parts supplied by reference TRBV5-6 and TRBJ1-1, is DAGVTQSPTHLIKTRGQQVTLRCSPKSGHDTVSWYQQALGQGPQFIFQYYEEEERQRGNFPDRFSGHQFPNYSSELNVNALLLGDSALYLCASSLPGGRMNTEAFFGQGTRLTVV.

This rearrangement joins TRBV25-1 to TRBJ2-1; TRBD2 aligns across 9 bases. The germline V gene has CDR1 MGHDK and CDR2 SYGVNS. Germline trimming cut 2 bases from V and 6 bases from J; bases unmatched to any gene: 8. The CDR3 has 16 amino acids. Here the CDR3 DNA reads TGTGCCAGCAGTGAACTCGCGGGAGGGAGAATCAATGAGCAGTTCTTC. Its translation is CASSELAGGRINEQFF.

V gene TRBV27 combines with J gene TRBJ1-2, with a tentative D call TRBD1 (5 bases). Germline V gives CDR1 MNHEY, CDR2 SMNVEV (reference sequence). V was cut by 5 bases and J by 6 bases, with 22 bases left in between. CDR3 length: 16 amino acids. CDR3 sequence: CASSRTWDVQGHGYTF. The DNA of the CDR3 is TGTGCCAGCAGTAGAACCTGGGACGTGCAAGGCCATGGCTACACCTTC.